This T cell receptor (beta chain) was profiled in a study of read filtering for tumor transcriptome and immune sequencing. Whole-study results and caveats: Compared with RNA-seq, IR-seq gave much higher clonotype depth and reliability.

V dropped 3 bases and J dropped 3; count of bases not matched to a gene: 10. This CDR3 is 17 amino acids long. From about 400 ng of RNA, a library with molecular barcoded alpha/delta and beta/gamma adaptors was made. TCRdb re-called the reads through MiXCR, storing one row per CDR3 protein. The sample includes some 80,000 distinct CDR3 sequences, more than 9% of them seen just once. This clonotype showed up many times. The antigen is undetermined. The source is a donor older than 35 with multiple myeloma. Sequencing used a population of CD138-negative cells sorted from bone marrow. The genes are TRBV12-3 or TRBV12-4 and TRBJ2-5; 10 bases are shared with TRBD1. CDR3: CASSFRTRGTGEETQYF. CDR3 sequence (DNA): TGTGCCAGCAGTTTTCGGACCCGTGGGACAGGGGAAGAGACCCAGTACTTC.